This T cell receptor (beta chain) was obtained from a study of T cells in Graves' hyperthyroidism and ophthalmopathy. This CDR3 contains 16 residues. J was trimmed by 4 bases and V by 0 bases; bases with no gene match: 3. Germline V gene sequence: CDR1 SGHDN, CDR2 FVKESK. This clonotype was seen a handful of times. TCR beta CDR3 sequences were amplified from RNA transcripts. An initial round of RT-PCR targeting the TCR CDR3 relied on the HTBI primer set. MiXCR, applied by TCRdb to the multiplex PCR reads, yields one record per CDR3 protein. This sample has fewer than 500,000 distinct CDR3 sequences, with about 13% found just once. Newly diagnosed hyperthyroidism, duration under 2 months, in patients aged 18 to 65. Fresh peripheral blood, 9.5 to 10 ml of it, supplied the PBMCs.

The specimen was blood. This sequence originates from a man aged 25-45 years with Graves' hyperthyroidism that later progressed to Graves' ophthalmopathy. The chain employs TRBV14 and TRBJ2-3, with TRBD1 matching 11 bases. The DNA for the CDR3 is TGTGCCAGCAGCCAAGATCTGGGACAGGGGGCAGATACGCAGTATTTT. Translation: CASSQDLGQGADTQYF.